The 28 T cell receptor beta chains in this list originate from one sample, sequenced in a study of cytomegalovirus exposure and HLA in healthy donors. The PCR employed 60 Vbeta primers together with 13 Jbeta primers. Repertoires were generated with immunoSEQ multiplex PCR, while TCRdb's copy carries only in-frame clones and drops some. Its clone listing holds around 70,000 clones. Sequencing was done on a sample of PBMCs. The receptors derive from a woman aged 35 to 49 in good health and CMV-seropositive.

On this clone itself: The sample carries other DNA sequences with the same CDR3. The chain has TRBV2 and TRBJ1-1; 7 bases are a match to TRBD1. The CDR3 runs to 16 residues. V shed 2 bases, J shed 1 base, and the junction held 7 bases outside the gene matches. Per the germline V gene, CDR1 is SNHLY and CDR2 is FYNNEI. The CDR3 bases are TGTGCCAGCAGTGAAAGTAAGGGGGCGGGGAACACTGAAGCTTTCTTT. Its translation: CASSESKGAGNTEAFF.

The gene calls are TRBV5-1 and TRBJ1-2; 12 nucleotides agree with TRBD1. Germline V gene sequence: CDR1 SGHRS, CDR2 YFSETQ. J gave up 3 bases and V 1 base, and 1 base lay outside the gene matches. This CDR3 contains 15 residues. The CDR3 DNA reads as TGCGCCAGCAGCTTGAGGGACAGGGGGCACTATGGCTACACCTTC. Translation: CASSLRDRGHYGYTF.

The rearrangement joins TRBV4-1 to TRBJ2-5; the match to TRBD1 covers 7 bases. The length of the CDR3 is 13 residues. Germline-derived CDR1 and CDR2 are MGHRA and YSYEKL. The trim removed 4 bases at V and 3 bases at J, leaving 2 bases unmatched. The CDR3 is CASSRDREETQYF. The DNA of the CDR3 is TGCGCCAGCAGCCGGGACAGAGAAGAGACCCAGTACTTC.

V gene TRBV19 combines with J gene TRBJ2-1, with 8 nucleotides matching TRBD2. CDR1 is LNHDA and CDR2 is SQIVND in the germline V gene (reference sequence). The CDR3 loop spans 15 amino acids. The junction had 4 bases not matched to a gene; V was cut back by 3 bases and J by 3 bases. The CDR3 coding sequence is TGTGCCAGTAGTATGAGCGGGGGTGTCTACAATGAGCAGTTCTTC. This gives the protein CASSMSGGVYNEQFF.

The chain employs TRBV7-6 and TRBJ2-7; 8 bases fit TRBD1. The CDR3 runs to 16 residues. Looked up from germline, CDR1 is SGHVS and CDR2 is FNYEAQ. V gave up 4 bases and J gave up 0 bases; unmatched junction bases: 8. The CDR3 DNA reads TGTGCCAGCAGCTCAAGACAGGGGAAAAGCTCCTACGAGCAGTACTTC. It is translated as CASSSRQGKSSYEQYF.

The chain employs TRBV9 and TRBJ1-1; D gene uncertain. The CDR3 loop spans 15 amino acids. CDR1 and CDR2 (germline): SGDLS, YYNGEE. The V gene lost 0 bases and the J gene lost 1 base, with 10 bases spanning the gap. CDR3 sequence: CASSVAGNANTEAFF. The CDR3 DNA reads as TGTGCCAGCAGCGTAGCGGGGAATGCGAACACTGAAGCTTTCTTT.

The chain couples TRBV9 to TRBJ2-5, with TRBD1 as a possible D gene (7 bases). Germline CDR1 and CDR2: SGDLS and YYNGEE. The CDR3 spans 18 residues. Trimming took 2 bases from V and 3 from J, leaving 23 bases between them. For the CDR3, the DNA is TGTGCCAGCAGCGTCCCACTACAGGGGATTGGCGGGGAAGAGACCCAGTACTTC. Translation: CASSVPLQGIGGEETQYF.

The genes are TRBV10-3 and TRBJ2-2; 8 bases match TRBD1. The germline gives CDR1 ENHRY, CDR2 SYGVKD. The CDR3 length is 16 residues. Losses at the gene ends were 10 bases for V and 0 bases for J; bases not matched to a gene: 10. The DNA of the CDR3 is TGTGCCACGTTGAGGGGGACAGGTTCGAACACCGGGGAGCTGTTTTTT. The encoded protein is CATLRGTGSNTGELFF.

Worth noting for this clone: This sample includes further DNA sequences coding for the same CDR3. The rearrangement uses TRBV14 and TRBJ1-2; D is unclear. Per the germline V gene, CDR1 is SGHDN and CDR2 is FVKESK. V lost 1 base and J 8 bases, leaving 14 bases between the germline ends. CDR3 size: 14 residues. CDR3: CASSQVTGGYGYTF. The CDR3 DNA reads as TGTGCCAGCAGCCAAGTTACGGGAGGCTACGGCTACACCTTC.

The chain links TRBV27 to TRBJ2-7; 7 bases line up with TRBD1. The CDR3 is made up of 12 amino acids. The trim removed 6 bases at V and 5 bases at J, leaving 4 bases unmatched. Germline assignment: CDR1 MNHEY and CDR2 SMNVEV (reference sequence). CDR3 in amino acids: CASSLTGHEQYF. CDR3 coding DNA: TGTGCCAGCAGCTTGACAGGGCACGAGCAGTACTTC.

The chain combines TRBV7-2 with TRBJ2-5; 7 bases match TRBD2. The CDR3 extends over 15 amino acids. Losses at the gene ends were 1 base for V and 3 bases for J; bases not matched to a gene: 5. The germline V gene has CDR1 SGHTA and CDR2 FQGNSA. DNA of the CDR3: TGTGCCAGCAGCTTAGGAGGGACTACAGAAGAGACCCAGTACTTC. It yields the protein CASSLGGTTEETQYF.

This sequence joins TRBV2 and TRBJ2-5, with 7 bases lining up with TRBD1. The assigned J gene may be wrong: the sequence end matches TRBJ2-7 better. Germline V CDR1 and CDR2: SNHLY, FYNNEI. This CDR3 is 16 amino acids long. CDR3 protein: CASSVYDRVVYYEQYF. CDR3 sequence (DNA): TGTGCCAGCAGCGTATACGACAGGGTTGTTTACTACGAGCAGTACTTC.

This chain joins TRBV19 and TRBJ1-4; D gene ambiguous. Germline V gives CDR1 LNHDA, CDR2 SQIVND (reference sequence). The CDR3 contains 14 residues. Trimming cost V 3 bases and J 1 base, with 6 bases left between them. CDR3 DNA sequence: TGTGCCAGTAGTATGCGGGGAACTAATGAAAAACTGTTTTTT. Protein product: CASSMRGTNEKLFF.

CDR3 bases: TGTGCCAGCAGCCCGGTCGTGATGAACACTGAAGCTTTCTTT. Its protein is CASSPVVMNTEAFF. V and J are TRBV9 and TRBJ1-1; D is undetermined. The V end was cut by 4 bases, the J end by 0 bases, with 10 bases between. CDR1 and CDR2 from the germline V gene are SGDLS and YYNGEE. The CDR3 runs to 14 residues. The entire variable domain, with the rest obtained from reference TRBV9 and TRBJ1-1, is as follows: DSGVTQTPKHLITATGQRVTLRCSPRSGDLSVYWYQQSLDQGLQFLIQYYNGEERAKGNILERFSAQQFPDLHSELNLSSLELGDSALYFCASSPVVMNTEAFFGQGTRLTVV.

The CDR3 spells CASSATSGGPYEQYF. Written as DNA, the CDR3 is TGTGCCAGCTCAGCTACTAGCGGAGGACCCTACGAGCAGTACTTC. The chain recombines TRBV18 with TRBJ2-7; 8 nucleotides line up with TRBD2. V lost 5 bases and J lost 2; bases outside the gene matches: 8. The CDR3 runs to 15 residues. The germline gives CDR1 KGHSH, CDR2 LQKENI.

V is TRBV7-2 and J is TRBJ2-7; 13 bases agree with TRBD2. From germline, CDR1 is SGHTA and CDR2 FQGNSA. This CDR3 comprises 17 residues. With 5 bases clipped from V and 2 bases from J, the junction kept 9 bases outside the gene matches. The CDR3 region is CASSPGLAGVKAYEQYF. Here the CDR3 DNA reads TGTGCCAGCAGCCCCGGACTAGCGGGAGTCAAGGCCTACGAGCAGTACTTC. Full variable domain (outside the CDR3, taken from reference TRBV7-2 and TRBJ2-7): GAGVSQSPSNKVTEKGKDVELRCDPISGHTALYWYRQSLGQGLEFLIYFQGNSAPDKSGLPSDRFSAERTGGSVSTLTIQRTQQEDSAVYLCASSPGLAGVKAYEQYFGPGTRLTVT.

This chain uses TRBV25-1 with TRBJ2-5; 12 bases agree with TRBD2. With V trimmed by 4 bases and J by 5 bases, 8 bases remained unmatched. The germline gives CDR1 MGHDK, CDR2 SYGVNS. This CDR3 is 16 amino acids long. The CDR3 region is CASSGRLAGVGETQYF. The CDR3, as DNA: TGTGCCAGCAGTGGTCGACTAGCGGGAGTGGGTGAGACCCAGTACTTC.

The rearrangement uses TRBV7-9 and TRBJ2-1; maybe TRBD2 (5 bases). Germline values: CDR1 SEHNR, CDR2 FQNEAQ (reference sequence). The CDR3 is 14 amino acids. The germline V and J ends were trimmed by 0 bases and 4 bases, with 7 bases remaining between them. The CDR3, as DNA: TGTGCCAGCAGCTTAGCAGCGGAATACAATGAGCAGTTCTTC. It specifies CASSLAAEYNEQFF.

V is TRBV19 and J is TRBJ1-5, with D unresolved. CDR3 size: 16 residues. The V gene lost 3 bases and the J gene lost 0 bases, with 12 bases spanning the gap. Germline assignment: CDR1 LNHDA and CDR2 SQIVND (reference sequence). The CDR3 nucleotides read TGTGCCAGTAGTATTTTATCGGTCTCTAGCAATCAGCCCCAGCATTTT. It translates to CASSILSVSSNQPQHF.

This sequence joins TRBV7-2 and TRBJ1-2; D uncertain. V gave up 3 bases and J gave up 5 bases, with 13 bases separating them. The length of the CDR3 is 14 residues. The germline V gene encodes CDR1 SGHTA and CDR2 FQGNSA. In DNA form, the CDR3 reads TGTGCCAGCAGCTTCGTGCGCGGGAGGTATGGCTACACCTTC. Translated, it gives CASSFVRGRYGYTF.

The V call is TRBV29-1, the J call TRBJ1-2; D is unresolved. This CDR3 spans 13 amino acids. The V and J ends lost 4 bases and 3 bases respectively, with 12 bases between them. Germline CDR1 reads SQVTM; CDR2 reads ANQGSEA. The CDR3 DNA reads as TGCAGCGTTGGAGGGCGGCTTCACTATGGCTACACCTTC. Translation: CSVGGRLHYGYTF.

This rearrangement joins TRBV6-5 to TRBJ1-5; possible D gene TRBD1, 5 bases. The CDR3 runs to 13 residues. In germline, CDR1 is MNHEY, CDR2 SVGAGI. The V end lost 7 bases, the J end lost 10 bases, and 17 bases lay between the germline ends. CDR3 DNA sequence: TGTGCCAGCACTCGGACACCGGGGGATCCCCAGCATTTT. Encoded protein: CASTRTPGDPQHF.

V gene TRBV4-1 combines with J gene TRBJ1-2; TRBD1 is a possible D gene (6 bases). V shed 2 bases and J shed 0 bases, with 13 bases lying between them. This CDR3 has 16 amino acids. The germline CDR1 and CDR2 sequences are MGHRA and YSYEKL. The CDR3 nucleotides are TGCGCCAGCAGCCAACCCCGGGACACCGCTAACTATGGCTACACCTTC. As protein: CASSQPRDTANYGYTF.

The CDR3 DNA reads TGTGCCAGCAGCTTAGCGTCTTACACCGGGGAGCTGTTTTTT. As protein: CASSLASYTGELFF. V and J are TRBV7-6 and TRBJ2-2, with D uncertain. This CDR3 is 14 amino acids long. Trimming stripped 0 bases from V and 3 bases from J, with 5 bases between. CDR1 is SGHVS, CDR2 FNYEAQ, per germline.

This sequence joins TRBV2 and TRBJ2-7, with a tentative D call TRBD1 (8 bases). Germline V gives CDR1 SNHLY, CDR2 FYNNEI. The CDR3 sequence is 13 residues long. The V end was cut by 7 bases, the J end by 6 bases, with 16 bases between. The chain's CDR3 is CASKTTGEGEQYF. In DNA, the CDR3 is TGTGCCAGCAAGACGACAGGGGAGGGCGAGCAGTACTTC.

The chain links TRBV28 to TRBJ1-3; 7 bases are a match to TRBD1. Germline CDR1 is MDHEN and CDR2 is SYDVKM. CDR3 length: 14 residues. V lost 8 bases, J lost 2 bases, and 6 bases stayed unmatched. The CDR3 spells CASVNRGTGNTIYF. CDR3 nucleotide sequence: TGTGCCAGCGTGAACAGGGGAACTGGAAACACCATATATTTT.

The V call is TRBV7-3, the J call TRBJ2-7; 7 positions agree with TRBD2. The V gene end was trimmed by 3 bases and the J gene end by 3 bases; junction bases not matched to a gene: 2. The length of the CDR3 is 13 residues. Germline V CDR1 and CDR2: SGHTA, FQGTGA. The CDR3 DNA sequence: TGTGCCAGCAGCTTCGGGGGGAACTACGAGCAGTACTTC. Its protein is CASSFGGNYEQYF.

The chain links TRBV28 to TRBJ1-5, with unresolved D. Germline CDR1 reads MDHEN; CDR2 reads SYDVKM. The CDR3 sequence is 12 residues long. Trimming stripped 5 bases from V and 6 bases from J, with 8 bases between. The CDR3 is CASSPFGQPQHF. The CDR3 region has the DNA TGTGCCAGCAGTCCGTTCGGTCAGCCCCAGCATTTT.